A selection of T cell receptor beta chains follows, all from one sample in a study of shared clonotypes between healthy human individuals. Sequenced by immunoSEQ multiplex PCR; TCRdb stores in-frame clones only, minus some. This table holds 950,000 to 1,100,000 clones, approximately 70% found once. Sequencing was carried out using memory CD4+ T cells sorted from blood. The origin of the receptors is a man in his late teens or twenties in good health. The CDR3 runs from the conserved cysteine through the conserved F or W. Fields, in order: D gene, V gene, J gene, clone size, CDR3 DNA, CDR3 protein. D genes are given only for firm matches. Rows give clone size only sometimes, using once, few, many, or a class for an expanded clone.

-	TRBV7-2	TRBJ1-2	-	TGTGCCAGCAGCCCTCGGGAGGGCGCCCACTATGGCTACACCTTC	CASSPREGAHYGYTF
-	TRBV5-1	TRBJ1-2	once	TGCGCCAGCAGCTTGGGGGCAGCTTATGGCTACACCTTC	CASSLGAAYGYTF
TRBD2	TRBV10-3	TRBJ2-5	-	TGTGCCATCAGTGAGGGGAGGGCCAGGGCAGAGACCCAGTACTTC	CAISEGRARAETQYF
TRBD1	TRBV7-2	TRBJ2-7	-	TGTGCCAGCAGGGGAGGGACAGGGGACTACGAGCAGTACTTC	CASRGGTGDYEQYF
TRBD2	TRBV2	TRBJ2-3	-	TGTGCCAGCAGTGAAAGGCTAGCGGGGCGTATAGATACGCAGTATTTT	CASSERLAGRIDTQYF
-	TRBV5-5	TRBJ1-1	many	TGTGCCAGCAGCTTGGTCCCAGAGGCTAACACTGAAGCTTTCTTT	CASSLVPEANTEAFF
-	TRBV5-4	TRBJ2-7	-	TGTGCCAGCAGCTTGGAGTCTAGGGGCTACGAGCAGTACTTC	CASSLESRGYEQYF
-	TRBV5-1	TRBJ1-5	-	TGCGCCAGGAGCAGAGGGGCAGAGAATCAGCCCCAGCATTTT	CARSRGAENQPQHF
-	TRBV15	TRBJ1-1	-	TGTGCCACCAGCTTTGGTAGTTACACTGAAGCTTTCTTT	CATSFGSYTEAFF
-	TRBV30	TRBJ1-2	-	TGTGCCTGGAGAGACATGAGGCATGGCTACACCTTC	CAWRDMRHGYTF
TRBD2	TRBV2	TRBJ2-5	-	TGTGCCAGCAGCAATAGCGGGGGGGCCACGGAGACCCAGTACTTC	CASSNSGGATETQYF
-	TRBV30	TRBJ2-2	few	TGTGCCTGGAGTTTCAACACCGGGGAGCTGTTTTTT	CAWSFNTGELFF
TRBD2	TRBV9	TRBJ2-2	-	TGTGCCAGCAGGTGGACTAGCGGGGAAAACACCGGGGAGCTGTTTTTT	CASRWTSGENTGELFF
-	TRBV29-1	TRBJ2-3	-	TGCAGCGTTGAAACTAAGTACACAGATACGCAGTATTTT	CSVETKYTDTQYF
-	TRBV11-2	TRBJ1-2	-	TGTGCCAGCAGCGACTTAAGGACAGCCGAAACCTATGGCTACACCTTC	CASSDLRTAETYGYTF
TRBD2	TRBV5-1	TRBJ2-1	-	TGCGCCAGCAGCTTAGCACTAGCGGCTAATTCCGATGAGCAGTTCTTC	CASSLALAANSDEQFF
-	TRBV30	TRBJ1-6	once	TGTGCCTGGAGTGCAGGGAGCTCCTATAATTCACCCCTCCACTTT	CAWSAGSSYNSPLHF
-	TRBV7-4	TRBJ2-7	-	TGTGCCAGCAGCCCGACCGGGAGACCCGAGCAGTACTTC	CASSPTGRPEQYF
TRBD2	TRBV4-3	TRBJ2-7	-	TGCGCCAGCAGCCAAGAAGTCTTAGTCGGGACTGGCGGGGGGGCCTCCTACGAGCAGTACTTC	CASSQEVLVGTGGGASYEQYF
TRBD1	TRBV6-4	TRBJ1-2	-	TGTGCCAGCAGTGATAGCGGACAGGGAGGAGGCTACACCTTC	CASSDSGQGGGYTF
TRBD1	TRBV19	TRBJ2-5	-	TGTGCCAGTAGTCCACAGGGGCAGGTTGGGGAGACCCAGTACTTC	CASSPQGQVGETQYF
-	TRBV10-3	TRBJ1-4	-	TGTGCCATCAGCCGGACGACAGATGAAAAACTGTTTTTT	CAISRTTDEKLFF
-	TRBV15	TRBJ1-5	-	TGTGCCACCAGCAGAGATCGGCAAGGGGGGAGTCAGCCCCAGCATTTT	CATSRDRQGGSQPQHF
TRBD2	TRBV5-1	TRBJ2-2	many	TGCGCCAGCAGCAGCAGGACTAGCGGGGTTATCACCGGGGAGCTGTTTTTT	CASSSRTSGVITGELFF
TRBD1	TRBV6-1	TRBJ2-1	-	TGTGCCAGCAGTGAATATTGGGACAGGGGGATTGGGCAGTTCTTC	CASSEYWDRGIGQFF
TRBD2	TRBV4-1	TRBJ2-1	many	TGCGCCAGCAGCTCAAGCGGGGACCGGATTTACAATGAGCAGTTCTTC	CASSSSGDRIYNEQFF
-	TRBV6-1	TRBJ1-5	-	TGTGCCAGCAGTGCTCAGGACGGGGGCAATCAGCCCCAGCATTTT	CASSAQDGGNQPQHF
-	TRBV7-2	TRBJ2-2	-	TGTGCCAGCAGTACTCGGAGGGCCGGGGAGCTGTTTTTT	CASSTRRAGELFF
-	TRBV20-1	TRBJ2-1	few	TGCAGTGCTAGCCAAAACAATGAGCAGTTCTTC	CSASQNNEQFF
-	TRBV7-9	TRBJ1-1	-	TGTGCCAGCAGCTCCCGGAGTGGACTTACTTGGACTGAAGCTTTCTTT	CASSSRSGLTWTEAFF
TRBD1	TRBV5-6	TRBJ2-3	-	TGTGCCAGCAGCGACCGGGACAGGGGAGAAAAAACGCAGTATTTT	CASSDRDRGEKTQYF
TRBD2	TRBV2	TRBJ2-7	-	TGTGCCAGCAGCGCTAGCGGGGGGCGGCGCGAGCAGTACTTC	CASSASGGRREQYF
TRBD2	TRBV18	TRBJ2-2	-	TGTGCCAGCTCATCGGGACTAGCGGGAGCCACCGGGGAGCTGTTTTTT	CASSSGLAGATGELFF
-	TRBV15	TRBJ1-5	-	TGTGCCACCAGCAGAGAAGGGTTTCAGCCCCAGCATTTT	CATSREGFQPQHF
TRBD2	TRBV4-2	TRBJ2-2	-	TGTGCCAGCAGCCAAGTCGGCCTAGCGGGGGCCACGAACACCGGGGAGCTGTTTTTT	CASSQVGLAGATNTGELFF
-	TRBV20-1	TRBJ2-1	-	TGCAGTGCTAGCCAGCCGAATGAGCAGTTCTTC	CSASQPNEQFF
-	TRBV19	TRBJ1-6	-	TGTGCCAGTAGTGACAGTCCCAATTCACCCCTCCACTTT	CASSDSPNSPLHF
-	TRBV7-2	TRBJ1-2	-	TGTGCCAGCAGGGGAAGGGACAACTATGGCTACACCTTC	CASRGRDNYGYTF
-	TRBV2	TRBJ2-7	-	TGTGCCAGTTCAGCGGACTCCCCGGAGCAGTACTTC	CASSADSPEQYF
TRBD1	TRBV7-9	TRBJ2-5	-	TGTGCCAGCAGCTTCGTAGGACAGGGGATGGAGACCCAGTACTTC	CASSFVGQGMETQYF
TRBD1	TRBV18	TRBJ2-7	-	TGTGCCAGCTCTCCGGGACAGGGGAACTACGAGCAGTACTTC	CASSPGQGNYEQYF
TRBD1	TRBV28	TRBJ2-7	-	TGTGTGGCGACAGGGTCCTACGAGCAGTACTTC	CVATGSYEQYF
TRBD1	TRBV2	TRBJ1-5	-	TGTGCCAGCAGAGACCGGACAGGGGGGATCAATCAGCCCCAGCATTTT	CASRDRTGGINQPQHF
-	TRBV9	TRBJ2-5	-	TGTGCCAGCAGCGTACCTCGGAGCGGAGGAGGAGAGACCCAGTACTTC	CASSVPRSGGGETQYF
-	TRBV19	TRBJ1-2	few	TGTGCCAGTAGTCCGGACCTAGGGCCTGGCTACACCTTC	CASSPDLGPGYTF
-	TRBV7-6	TRBJ2-7	-	TGTGCCAGCAGCCCCGGTTGGTCCTCCTACGAGCAGTACTTC	CASSPGWSSYEQYF
-	TRBV30	TRBJ1-1	few	TGTGCCTGGAGTGTTGGGGATGGGTACACTGAAGCTTTCTTT	CAWSVGDGYTEAFF
TRBD1	TRBV4-1	TRBJ1-5	-	TGCGCCAGCAGCCCTGGGGACAGGAACAATCAGCCCCAGCATTTT	CASSPGDRNNQPQHF
TRBD2	TRBV6-5	TRBJ2-7	-	TGTGCCAGCAGTGCCAGGACTAGCGGGAAGTACGAGCAGTACTTC	CASSARTSGKYEQYF
-	TRBV10-3	TRBJ1-1	few	TGTGCCACTCGGAAAATGGATGAAGCTTTCTTT	CATRKMDEAFF
-	TRBV21-1	TRBJ2-1	-	TGTGCCAGCAGCAAAGACTCGAATGAGCAGTTCTTC	CASSKDSNEQFF
TRBD2	TRBV19	TRBJ2-3	-	TGTGCCAGTAGTGGAGCGGGAGGTTGGAGCACAGATACGCAGTATTTT	CASSGAGGWSTDTQYF
TRBD1	TRBV10-3	TRBJ1-1	-	TGTGCCATCAGAACAGGGGTGAACACTGAAGCTTTCTTT	CAIRTGVNTEAFF
TRBD1	TRBV19	TRBJ1-5	-	TGTGCCAGTAGTACTCAGGGGGCCCCCAATCAGCCCCAGCATTTT	CASSTQGAPNQPQHF
-	TRBV19	TRBJ1-1	-	TGTGCCAGCCCTCCCCGGGGTACTACCATAGGGGACACTGAAGCTTTCTTT	CASPPRGTTIGDTEAFF
-	TRBV4-1	TRBJ1-1	-	TGCGCCAGCAGCCGAAGGACAGAGAACACTGAAGCTTTCTTT	CASSRRTENTEAFF
-	TRBV5-4	TRBJ1-6	-	TGTGCCAGCAGCCCTTCCGGGCTCTATAATTCACCCCTCCACTTT	CASSPSGLYNSPLHF
TRBD1	TRBV19	TRBJ1-5	-	TGTGCCAGTAGGGGACAGGTCGGCAATCAGCCCCAGCATTTT	CASRGQVGNQPQHF